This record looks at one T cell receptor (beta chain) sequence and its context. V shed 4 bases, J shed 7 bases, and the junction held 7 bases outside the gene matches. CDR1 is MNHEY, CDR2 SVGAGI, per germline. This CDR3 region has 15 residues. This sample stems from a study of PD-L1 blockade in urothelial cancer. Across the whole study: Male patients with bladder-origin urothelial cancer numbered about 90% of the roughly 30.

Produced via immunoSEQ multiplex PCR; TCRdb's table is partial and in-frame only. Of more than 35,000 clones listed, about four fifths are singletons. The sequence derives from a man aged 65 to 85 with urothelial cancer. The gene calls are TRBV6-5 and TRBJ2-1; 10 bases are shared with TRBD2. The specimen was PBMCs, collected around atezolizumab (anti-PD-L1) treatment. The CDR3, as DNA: TGTGCCAGCAGTTTGAGCGGGAGGGCCGGGAATGAGCAGTTCTTC. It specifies CASSLSGRAGNEQFF.